The 25 T cell receptor beta chains presented below share a single source sample, sequenced in a study of CD8+ T cells in alopecia areata. Treatment of the sample: oral pan-JAK inhibitor, 5-10 mg twice daily. Extraction of RNA preceded its reverse transcription into cDNA, which served as the sequencing template. TCRdb keeps only in-frame clones here, not all; method: immunoSEQ multiplex PCR. The sample records 200,000 or so clones, around two fifths being singletons. The material was CD4+ T cells sorted from blood, obtained at approximately week 36, from a patient treated with tofacitinib. These receptors came from a human donor with alopecia areata.

This clone has at least ten counts. The chain uses TRBV9 and TRBJ1-3; D is unresolved. CDR3 length: 16 amino acids. Germline loops: CDR1 SGDLS, CDR2 YYNGEE. V was pared by 0 bases and J by 0 bases, with 10 bases between. This CDR3 is CASSVEAGISGNTIYF. Written as DNA, the CDR3 is TGTGCCAGCAGCGTAGAAGCCGGTATCTCTGGAAACACCATATATTTT.

The chain joins TRBV30 to TRBJ1-1; D possibly corresponds to TRBD1 (5 bases). The CDR3 extends over 11 amino acids. From germline, CDR1 is GTSNPN and CDR2 SVGIG (reference sequence). V was clipped by 2 bases and J by 6 bases, with 7 bases between them. The CDR3 is CAWSQGAEAFF. As DNA, the CDR3 is TGTGCCTGGAGTCAGGGAGCTGAAGCTTTCTTT.

The chain joins TRBV18 to TRBJ1-1; no reliable D call. There are 15 residues in the CDR3. CDR1 is KGHSH and CDR2 is LQKENI in the germline V gene. The V gene lost 1 base and the J gene lost 0 bases, with 9 bases spanning the gap. The CDR3 sequence: CASSPRSGLNTEAFF. CDR3 sequence (DNA): TGTGCCAGCTCACCACGGTCAGGCCTGAACACTGAAGCTTTCTTT.

The chain joins TRBV30 to TRBJ2-7; D unclear. V dropped 3 bases and J dropped 4 bases, with 13 bases sitting between them. The CDR3 is 13 amino acids. Looked up from germline, CDR1 is GTSNPN and CDR2 is SVGIG (reference sequence). CDR3 in amino acids: CAWSATDQYEQYF. The CDR3 region has the DNA TGTGCCTGGAGCGCGACGGACCAATACGAGCAGTACTTC. Full variable domain (rest looked up from reference TRBV30 and TRBJ2-7): SQTIHQWPATLVQPVGSPLSLECTVEGTSNPNLYWYRQAAGRGLQLLFYSVGIGQISSEVPQNLSASRPQDRQFILSSKKLLLSDSGFYLCAWSATDQYEQYFGPGTRLTVT.

The chain is built from TRBV6-5 and TRBJ2-3; D remains ambiguous. This CDR3 spans 11 amino acids. V gave up 7 bases and J gave up 6 bases, with 8 bases separating them. Germline values: CDR1 MNHEY, CDR2 SVGAGI. CDR3 protein: CASTAADTQYF. CDR3 DNA sequence: TGTGCCAGCACCGCAGCTGATACGCAGTATTTT.

The chain carries TRBV28 and TRBJ2-1; the D gene is possibly TRBD2 (6 bases). The germline gives CDR1 MDHEN, CDR2 SYDVKM. There are 15 residues in the CDR3. V shed 1 base and J shed 5 bases, with 12 bases lying between them. The chain's CDR3 is CASSLFERVDNEQFF. CDR3 DNA sequence: TGTGCCAGCAGTTTATTCGAGCGGGTTGACAATGAGCAGTTCTTC.

Only a few counts were recorded for this clone. The chain uses TRBV29-1 and TRBJ1-2; 10 bases align to TRBD1. This CDR3 contains 13 residues. V shed 8 bases and J 3 bases; nucleotides not matched to a gene: 6. The germline V gene encodes CDR1 SQVTM and CDR2 ANQGSEA. As DNA, the CDR3 is TGCAGCTGTGAGGACAGGGGGTACTATGGCTACACCTTC. The encoded protein is CSCEDRGYYGYTF.

This clone was picked up a small number of times. The J gene is TRBJ2-5, the V gene TRBV6-6, with 11 bases identical to TRBD2. The CDR3 sequence is 16 residues long. Per germline, CDR1 MNHNY and CDR2 SVGAGI (reference sequence). Trimming at V came to 6 bases and at J to 9 bases, leaving 15 bases not matched to a gene. CDR3 nucleotide sequence: TGTGCCAGCAGATCGCCCGGGACTAGCGGAGTGGGGGCCCAGTACTTC. It encodes CASRSPGTSGVGAQYF.

V is TRBV18 and J is TRBJ1-1; possible D gene TRBD1, 5 bases. Per the germline V gene, CDR1 is KGHSH and CDR2 is LQKENI. Trimming took 6 bases from V and 1 from J, leaving 12 bases between them. This CDR3 comprises 14 residues. CDR3 sequence reads: CASSGGRENTEAFF. The CDR3 bases are TGTGCCAGCTCCGGGGGGAGGGAGAACACTGAAGCTTTCTTT.

This rearrangement joins TRBV20-1 to TRBJ2-7; D perhaps matches TRBD1 (5 bases). CDR1 is DFQATT and CDR2 is SNEGSKA in the germline V gene (reference sequence). This CDR3 has 10 amino acids. With 5 bases removed from V and 4 bases from J, the gap between germline ends came to 6 bases. As DNA, the CDR3 is TGCAGTGCTCAGGGATACGAGCAGTACTTC. Its translation: CSAQGYEQYF.

This clone has a handful of counts. The chain is built from TRBV6-6 and TRBJ2-7, with 7 positions matching TRBD2. The CDR3 is 14 amino acids. J gave up 6 bases and V 0 bases, and 5 bases lay outside the gene matches. CDR1 and CDR2 from the germline V gene are MNHNY and SVGAGI (reference sequence). CDR3 sequence reads: CASSYSKTSSEQYF. CDR3 in DNA: TGTGCCAGCAGTTACTCAAAGACTAGCTCCGAGCAGTACTTC.

This clone was found once. The V call is TRBV2, the J call TRBJ2-3; D gene ambiguous. The CDR3 loop spans 14 amino acids. Between the trimmed V and J ends, which lost 6 bases and 0 bases, there was a span of 10 bases. Per germline, CDR1 SNHLY and CDR2 FYNNEI. The CDR3 loop reads CASSPFVSTDTQYF. CDR3 bases: TGTGCCAGCAGCCCTTTCGTGAGCACAGATACGCAGTATTTT.

The chain couples TRBV7-9 to TRBJ1-1; D possibly corresponds to TRBD1 (5 bases). Germline CDR1 is SEHNR and CDR2 is FQNEAQ (reference sequence). The CDR3 spans 15 residues. Trimming pared 6 bases from V and 3 bases from J, leaving 17 bases between. This CDR3 is CASSFRLGTDTEAFF. In DNA, the CDR3 is TGTGCCAGCAGTTTCCGTTTGGGGACGGACACTGAAGCTTTCTTT.

The chain uses TRBV6-5 and TRBJ1-4; D remains unclear. CDR3 length: 15 residues. From germline, CDR1 is MNHEY and CDR2 SVGAGI. The germline V and J ends were trimmed by 0 bases and 8 bases, with 13 bases remaining between them. The CDR3 DNA is TGTGCCAGCAGTTACTCCGGGAGTCGGGCCGAAAAACTGTTTTTT. Its protein is CASSYSGSRAEKLFF.

This rearrangement joins TRBV18 to TRBJ2-3; the D gene is possibly TRBD2 (7 bases). The V gene lost 0 bases and the J gene lost 4 bases, with 14 bases spanning the gap. Germline CDR1 reads KGHSH; CDR2 reads LQKENI. The CDR3 length is 16 residues. CDR3 nucleotide sequence: TGTGCCAGCTCACCACCCGGAGGAGGGGGGGCAGATACGCAGTATTTT. Protein: CASSPPGGGGADTQYF.

J is TRBJ1-2 and V is TRBV29-1; D call uncertain. Per germline, CDR1 SQVTM and CDR2 ANQGSEA. V was cut by 1 base and J by 6 bases, with 12 bases left in between. The CDR3 runs 13 residues. CDR3 sequence: CSVEVLGIDGYTF. CDR3 coding DNA: TGCAGCGTTGAAGTTTTAGGAATAGATGGCTACACCTTC. Full variable domain (remainder filled in from reference TRBV29-1 and TRBJ1-2): SAVISQKPSRDICQRGTSLTIQCQVDSQVTMMFWYRQQPGQSLTLIATANQGSEATYESGFVIDKFPISRPNLTFSTLTVSNMSPEDSSIYLCSVEVLGIDGYTFGSGTRLTVV.

A word on this clone: The identical CDR3 is also encoded by other nucleotide sequences in the sample. V gene TRBV15 combines with J gene TRBJ2-7; D remains unclear. CDR1 and CDR2 from the germline V gene are LNHNV and YYDKDF (reference sequence). The CDR3 runs to 13 residues. Trimming removed 0 bases at V and 4 bases at J, with 7 bases between. The CDR3, as DNA: TGTGCCACCAGCAGAGACCCCTCGTACGAGCAGTACTTC. Its protein product is CATSRDPSYEQYF.

This chain connects TRBV9 to TRBJ1-3; 7 bases line up with TRBD1. Germline CDR1 reads SGDLS; CDR2 reads YYNGEE. This CDR3 has 19 residues. V shed 2 bases and J 2 bases; nucleotides not matched to a gene: 16. Here the CDR3 DNA reads TGTGCCAGCAGCGTCGGGGGGACAGCTCTTTCTACACCTGGAAACACCATATATTTT. Protein sequence: CASSVGGTALSTPGNTIYF.

This clone has a handful of counts. V and J are TRBV19 and TRBJ2-5, with unresolved D. Between the trimmed V and J ends, which lost 1 base and 2 bases, there was a span of 8 bases. This CDR3 is 14 amino acids long. The germline gives CDR1 LNHDA, CDR2 SQIVND (reference sequence). The CDR3 DNA is TGTGCCAGTAGTATAGGCGGCAGTCAAGAGACCCAGTACTTC. Translating it yields CASSIGGSQETQYF.

The rearrangement uses TRBV30 and TRBJ1-2, with TRBD1 as a possible D gene (6 bases). Trimming cost V 1 base and J 7 bases, with 13 bases left between them. The germline V gene has CDR1 GTSNPN and CDR2 SVGIG (reference sequence). The CDR3 extends over 13 amino acids. CDR3 amino acids: CAWSGNRDSGYTF. DNA for the CDR3: TGTGCCTGGAGTGGGAACAGGGATAGTGGCTACACCTTC.

This clone was picked up a small number of times. This sequence joins TRBV29-1 and TRBJ1-3; D is uncertain. Between the trimmed V and J ends, which lost 7 bases and 6 bases, there was a span of 19 bases. The CDR3 extends over 14 amino acids. The V gene's germline CDR1 is SQVTM and CDR2 ANQGSEA. CDR3 in DNA: TGCAGCGCCCAAGCCTTGGAACAACCAAACACCATATATTTT. It specifies CSAQALEQPNTIYF.

V is TRBV7-8 and J is TRBJ2-7; TRBD1 matches 11 bases. This CDR3 spans 14 amino acids. Germline lookup yields CDR1 SGHVS and CDR2 FQNEAQ. Trimming cost V 5 bases and J 4 bases; bases outside gene matches: 4. CDR3 amino acids: CASSRGQGVYEQYF. In DNA, the CDR3 is TGTGCCAGCAGCCGGGGACAGGGGGTTTACGAGCAGTACTTC.

In its sample, this clone was seen a few times. This chain uses TRBV7-9 with TRBJ1-2; the D gene is possibly TRBD1 (5 bases). With 1 base removed from V and 2 bases from J, the gap between germline ends came to 5 bases. This CDR3 has 13 residues. Germline CDR1 and CDR2: SEHNR and FQNEAQ (reference sequence). CDR3 bases: TGTGCCAGCAGCTTAGGACAGAACTATGGCTACACCTTC. This gives the protein CASSLGQNYGYTF.

Only a few counts were recorded for this clone. The chain has TRBV6-5 and TRBJ1-1; D uncertain. The CDR3 spans 13 residues. The germline CDR1 and CDR2 sequences are MNHEY and SVGAGI. Deletions cut 0 bases from V and 1 base from J, with 3 bases between. CDR3 sequence: CASSYSENTEAFF. The CDR3 DNA is TGTGCCAGCAGTTACTCAGAGAACACTGAAGCTTTCTTT.

This chain links TRBV5-4 with TRBJ2-5; the match to TRBD2 covers 8 bases. The junction had 9 bases not matched to a gene; V was cut back by 4 bases and J by 4 bases. The CDR3 runs to 15 residues. Germline V gene sequence: CDR1 SGHNT, CDR2 YYREEE (reference sequence). The CDR3: CASSEGSGSRETQYF. The CDR3 DNA follows: TGTGCCAGCAGCGAAGGCAGCGGGAGTAGAGAGACCCAGTACTTC.